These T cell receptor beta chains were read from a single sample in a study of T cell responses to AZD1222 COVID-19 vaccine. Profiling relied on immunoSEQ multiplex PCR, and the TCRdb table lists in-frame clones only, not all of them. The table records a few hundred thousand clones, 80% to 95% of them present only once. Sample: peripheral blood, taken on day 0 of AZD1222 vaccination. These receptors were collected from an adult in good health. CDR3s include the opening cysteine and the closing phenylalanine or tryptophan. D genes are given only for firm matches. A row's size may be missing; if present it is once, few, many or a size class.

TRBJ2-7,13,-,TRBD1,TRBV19,CASTVTGGIEQYF,TGTGCCAGTACCGTAACAGGGGGAATCGAGCAGTACTTC
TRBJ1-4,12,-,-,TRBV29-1,CSVGFDNEKLFF,TGCAGCGTTGGGTTCGATAATGAAAAACTGTTTTTT
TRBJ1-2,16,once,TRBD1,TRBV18,CASSPIGTGVNYGYTF,TGTGCCAGCTCACCAATAGGGACAGGGGTTAACTATGGCTACACCTTC
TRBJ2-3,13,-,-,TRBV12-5,CASGLGGGNTQYF,TGTGCTAGTGGTTTGGGAGGGGGAAATACGCAGTATTTT
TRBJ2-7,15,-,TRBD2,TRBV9,CASSAAGRGSYEQYF,TGTGCCAGCAGCGCCGCTGGGAGGGGCTCCTACGAGCAGTACTTC
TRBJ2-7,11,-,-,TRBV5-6,CASSLGYEQYF,TGTGCCAGCAGCCTCGGTTACGAGCAGTACTTC
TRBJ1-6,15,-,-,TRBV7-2,CASSLRSHDNSPLHF,TGTGCCAGCAGCTTAAGGTCACATGACAATTCACCCCTCCACTTT
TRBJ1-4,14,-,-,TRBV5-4,CASSRGGPNEKLFF,TGTGCCAGCAGCAGAGGGGGACCTAATGAAAAACTGTTTTTT
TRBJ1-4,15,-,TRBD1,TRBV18,CASSPPRSGGEKLFF,TGTGCCAGCTCACCACCAAGGTCAGGGGGTGAAAAACTGTTTTTT
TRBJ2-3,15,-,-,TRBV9,CASSVRTIPTDTQYF,TGTGCCAGCAGCGTCCGGACTATCCCCACAGATACGCAGTATTTT
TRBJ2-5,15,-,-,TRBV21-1,CASSTASDHQETQYF,TGTGCCAGCAGCACCGCTAGCGATCACCAAGAGACCCAGTACTTC
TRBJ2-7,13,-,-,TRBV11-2,CASSLGQAGEQYF,TGTGCCAGCAGCTTAGGACAGGCTGGCGAGCAGTACTTC
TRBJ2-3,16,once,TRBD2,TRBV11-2,CASSLSPAGGSDTQYF,TGTGCCAGCAGCTTATCTCCAGCGGGAGGGTCAGATACGCAGTATTTT